Included here is one TCR beta chain sequence, with context. The repertoire was sequenced with immunoSEQ multiplex PCR; TCRdb's copy has only in-frame clones and lacks some. The sample carries roughly 330,000 clones, around 67% recorded once. This sample was taken from a study of shared clonotypes between healthy human individuals. The length of the CDR3 is 14 residues. Germline V gene data show CDR1 as SGHDN and CDR2 as FVKESK. V was trimmed by 2 bases and J by 3 bases, leaving 7 bases between them. Specimen: memory CD4+ T cells sorted from blood. Subset in this sample: CD45RA-negative fraction. This clonotype was obtained from a young man in good health. The chain carries TRBV14 and TRBJ1-4, with a tentative D call TRBD1 (6 bases). In nucleotides, the CDR3 is TGTGCCAGCAGCCAACAGGGGCCTAATGAAAAACTGTTTTTT. Translated: CASSQQGPNEKLFF.